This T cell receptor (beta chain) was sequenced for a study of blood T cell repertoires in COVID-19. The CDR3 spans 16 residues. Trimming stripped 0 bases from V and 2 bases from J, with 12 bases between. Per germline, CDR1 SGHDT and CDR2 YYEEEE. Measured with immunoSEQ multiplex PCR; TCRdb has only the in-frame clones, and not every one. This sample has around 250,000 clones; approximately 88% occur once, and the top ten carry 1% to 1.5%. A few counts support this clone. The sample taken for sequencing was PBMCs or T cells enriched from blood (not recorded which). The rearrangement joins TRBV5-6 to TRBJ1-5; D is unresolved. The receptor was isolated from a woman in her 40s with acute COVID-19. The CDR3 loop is CASSLGAGGGNQPQHF. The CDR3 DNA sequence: TGTGCCAGCAGCTTGGGGGCTGGAGGTGGCAATCAGCCCCAGCATTTT.